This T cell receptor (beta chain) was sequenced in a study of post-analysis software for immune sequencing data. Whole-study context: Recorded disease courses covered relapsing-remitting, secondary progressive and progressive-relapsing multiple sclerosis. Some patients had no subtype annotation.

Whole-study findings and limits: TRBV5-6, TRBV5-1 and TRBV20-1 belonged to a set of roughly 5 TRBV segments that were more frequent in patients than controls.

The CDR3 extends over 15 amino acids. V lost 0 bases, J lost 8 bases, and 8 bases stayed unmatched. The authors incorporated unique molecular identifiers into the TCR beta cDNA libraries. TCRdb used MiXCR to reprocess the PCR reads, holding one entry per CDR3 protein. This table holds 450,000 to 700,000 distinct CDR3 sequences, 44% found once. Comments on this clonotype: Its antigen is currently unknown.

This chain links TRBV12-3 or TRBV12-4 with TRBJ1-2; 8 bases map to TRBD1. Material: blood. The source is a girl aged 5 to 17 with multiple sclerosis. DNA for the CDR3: TGTGCCAGCAGTTTAGCGCGGCAGGGGGCAGGGGGCTACACCTTC. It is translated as CASSLARQGAGGYTF.